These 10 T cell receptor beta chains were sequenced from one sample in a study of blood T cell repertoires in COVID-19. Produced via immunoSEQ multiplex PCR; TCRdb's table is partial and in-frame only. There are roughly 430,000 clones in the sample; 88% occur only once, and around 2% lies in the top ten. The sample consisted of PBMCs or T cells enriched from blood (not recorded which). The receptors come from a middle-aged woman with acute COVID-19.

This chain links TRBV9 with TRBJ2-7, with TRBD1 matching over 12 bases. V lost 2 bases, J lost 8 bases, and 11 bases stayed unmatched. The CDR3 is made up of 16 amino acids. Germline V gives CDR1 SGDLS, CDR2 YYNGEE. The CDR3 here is CASSVLAGTGGEKQYF. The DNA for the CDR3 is TGTGCCAGCAGCGTCCTCGCCGGGACAGGGGGCGAAAAGCAGTACTTC.

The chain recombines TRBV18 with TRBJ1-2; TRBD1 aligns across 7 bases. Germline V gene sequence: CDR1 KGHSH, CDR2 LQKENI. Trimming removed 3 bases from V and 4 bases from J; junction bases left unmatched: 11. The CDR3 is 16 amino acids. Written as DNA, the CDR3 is TGTGCCAGCTCACCCAAGGAGGTAGGGGGCGTCTATGGCTACACCTTC. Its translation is CASSPKEVGGVYGYTF.

DNA of the CDR3: TGCGCCAGCAGCACCGGGTCAATCACCGGGGAGCTGTTTTTT. Residues: CASSTGSITGELFF. V usage is TRBV5-1 and J usage is TRBJ2-2; D uncertain. Trimming pared 4 bases from V and 4 bases from J, leaving 11 bases between. The CDR3 contains 14 residues. Germline CDR1 is SGHRS and CDR2 is YFSETQ. The full variable domain, its missing parts supplied by reference TRBV5-1 and TRBJ2-2, is KAGVTQTPRYLIKTRGQQVTLSCSPISGHRSVSWYQQTPGQGLQFLFEYFSETQRNKGNFPGRFSGRQFSNSRSEMNVSTLELGDSALYLCASSTGSITGELFFGEGSRLTVL.

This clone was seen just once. CDR3 nucleotides: TGTGCCAGCAGCGCTATGACAGTGAACACTGAAGCTTTCTTT. Protein sequence: CASSAMTVNTEAFF. The chain recombines TRBV2 with TRBJ1-1; D possibly corresponds to TRBD1 (5 bases). CDR1 is SNHLY, CDR2 FYNNEI, per germline. The CDR3 spans 14 residues. Between the trimmed V and J ends, which lost 6 bases and 0 bases, there was a span of 11 bases.

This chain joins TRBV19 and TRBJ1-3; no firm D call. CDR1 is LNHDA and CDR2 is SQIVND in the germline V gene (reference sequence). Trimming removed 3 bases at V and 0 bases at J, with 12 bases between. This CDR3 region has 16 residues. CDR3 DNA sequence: TGTGCCAGTAGTATTCAAGCAGGCAGCTCTGGAAACACCATATATTTT. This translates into CASSIQAGSSGNTIYF.

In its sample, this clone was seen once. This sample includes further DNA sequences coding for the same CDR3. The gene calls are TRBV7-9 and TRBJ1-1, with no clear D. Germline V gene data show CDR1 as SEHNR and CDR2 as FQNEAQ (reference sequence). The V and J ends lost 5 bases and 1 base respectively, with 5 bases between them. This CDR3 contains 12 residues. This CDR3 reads CASSPKNTEAFF. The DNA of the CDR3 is TGTGCCAGCAGCCCCAAGAACACTGAAGCTTTCTTT. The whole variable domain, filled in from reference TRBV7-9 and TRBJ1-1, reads DTGVSQNPRHKITKRGQNVTFRCDPISEHNRLYWYRQTLGQGPEFLTYFQNEAQLEKSRLLSDRFSAERPKGSFSTLEIQRTEQGDSAMYLCASSPKNTEAFFGQGTRLTVV.

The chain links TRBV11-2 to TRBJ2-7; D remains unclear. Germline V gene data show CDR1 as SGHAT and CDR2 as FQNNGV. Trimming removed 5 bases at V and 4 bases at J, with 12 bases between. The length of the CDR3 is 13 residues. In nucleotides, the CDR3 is TGTGCCAGCAGCCCGCATACGGGTTACGAGCAGTACTTC. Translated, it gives CASSPHTGYEQYF.

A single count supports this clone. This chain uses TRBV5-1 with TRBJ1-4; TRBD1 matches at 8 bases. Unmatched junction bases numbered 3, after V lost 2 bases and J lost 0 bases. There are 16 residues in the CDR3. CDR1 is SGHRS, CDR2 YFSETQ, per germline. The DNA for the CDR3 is TGCGCCAGCAGCTTAGGACAGGGAGCAACTAATGAAAAACTGTTTTTT. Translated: CASSLGQGATNEKLFF.

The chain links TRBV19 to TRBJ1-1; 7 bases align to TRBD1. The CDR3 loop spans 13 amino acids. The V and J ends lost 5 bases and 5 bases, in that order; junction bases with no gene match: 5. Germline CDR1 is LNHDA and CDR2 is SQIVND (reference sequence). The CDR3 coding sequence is TGTGCCAGTAGTCTGACAGGGAGGACTGAAGCTTTCTTT. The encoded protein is CASSLTGRTEAFF.

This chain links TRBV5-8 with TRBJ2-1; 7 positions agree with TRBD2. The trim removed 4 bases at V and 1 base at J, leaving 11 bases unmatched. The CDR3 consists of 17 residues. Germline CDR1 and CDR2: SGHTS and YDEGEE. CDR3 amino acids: CASSRRGGGLSYNEQFF. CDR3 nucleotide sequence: TGTGCCAGCAGCCGACGGGGCGGGGGTTTATCCTACAATGAGCAGTTCTTC.